The 29 T cell receptor beta chains listed next were all sequenced from one sample in a study of identical twins (dated by TCRdb to 2016 to 2017). Libraries were made using 5' RACE. The sample was run on an Illumina HiSeq 2000. TCRdb ran its own pipeline on the public reads, namely fastp trimming at Q25 and MiXCR clone calling, and kept in-frame beta chains. Rows merge per CDR3 protein into single entries with the most common DNA and genes. Counted in this sample were 1,800,000 or so distinct CDR3 sequences; roughly 35% of them appeared once. The top ten clonotypes cover about 0.25% of the sample. The specimen was cord blood. The receptors originated from a newborn girl in good health.

This chain joins TRBV7-9 and TRBJ2-1; D unclear. Germline lookup yields CDR1 SEHNR and CDR2 FQNEAQ (reference sequence). V dropped 7 bases and J dropped 11 bases, with 18 bases sitting between them. The CDR3 contains 13 residues. CDR3 in DNA: TGTGCCAGCACCCAGGCGGCAGTTATTCAGCAGTTCTTC. Translation gives CASTQAAVIQQFF.

This rearrangement joins TRBV3-1 to TRBJ2-5; D tentatively reads TRBD1 or TRBD2 (5 bases each). Germline V gene data show CDR1 as LGHDT and CDR2 as YNNKEL (reference sequence). V was trimmed by 1 base and J by 6 bases, leaving 6 bases between them. This CDR3 has 12 amino acids. The CDR3 region is CASSQGGKTQYF. CDR3 nucleotides: TGTGCCAGCAGCCAAGGGGGGAAGACCCAGTACTTC.

This clonotype was observed a handful of times. The chain couples TRBV10-3 to TRBJ2-7; 7 bases are a match to TRBD1. Germline CDR1 reads ENHRY; CDR2 reads SYGVKD. This CDR3 is 14 amino acids long. Trimming removed 4 bases from V and 3 bases from J; junction bases left unmatched: 6. As DNA, the CDR3 is TGTGCCATCAGTGGACAGGGAAGCGACTACGAGCAGTACTTC. Translating gives CAISGQGSDYEQYF.

This clonotype was counted between two and nine times. The V gene is TRBV4-2, the J gene TRBJ2-5; D remains ambiguous. The J call may be incorrect, as the DNA end agrees better with TRBJ2-7. The CDR3 consists of 13 residues. The germline V gene has CDR1 LGHNA and CDR2 YNFKEQ. In nucleotides, the CDR3 is TGTGCCAGCAGCCAAGTAAAGGTGAGCGAGCAGTACTTC. It translates to CASSQVKVSEQYF.

This clonotype was observed once. The chain is built from TRBV19 and TRBJ2-5; TRBD1 matches at 7 bases. V lost 2 bases and J lost 5; bases outside the gene matches: 8. The length of the CDR3 is 15 residues. Germline V gene data show CDR1 as LNHDA and CDR2 as SQIVND (reference sequence). The CDR3 spells CASSIQTGRPETQYF. The CDR3 region has the DNA TGTGCCAGTAGTATACAGACAGGGCGCCCGGAGACCCAGTACTTC.

Only a few counts were recorded for this clonotype. V is TRBV19 and J is TRBJ2-6; 7 bases map to TRBD2. Losses at the gene ends were 3 bases for V and 2 bases for J; bases not matched to a gene: 10. The CDR3 spans 18 residues. The V gene's germline CDR1 is LNHDA and CDR2 SQIVND (reference sequence). CDR3 coding DNA: TGTGCCAGTAGTATCGGACTAGGCCTCCTGGCTGGGGCCAACGTCCTGACTTTC. This codes for CASSIGLGLLAGANVLTF.

The chain carries TRBV19 and TRBJ1-1, with a weak D call TRBD1 (5 bases). The CDR3 sequence is 13 residues long. The germline CDR1 and CDR2 sequences are LNHDA and SQIVND (reference sequence). V was clipped by 10 bases and J by 5 bases, with 17 bases between them. CDR3 amino acids: CATSPRESTEAFF. In DNA form, the CDR3 reads TGTGCCACCTCCCCCAGGGAGAGTACTGAAGCTTTCTTT. Drawing the rest from reference TRBV19 and TRBJ1-1, the complete variable domain is DGGITQSPKYLFRKEGQNVTLSCEQNLNHDAMYWYRQDPGQGLRLIYYSQIVNDFQKGDIAEGYSVSREKKESFPLTVTSAQKNPTAFYLCATSPRESTEAFFGQGTRLTVV.

A few counts support this clonotype. V is TRBV3-1 and J is TRBJ1-2; 8 nucleotides line up with TRBD1. The CDR3 length is 15 residues. The ends lost 4 bases at V and 5 bases at J; junction bases unmatched: 9. Germline assignment: CDR1 LGHDT and CDR2 YNNKEL (reference sequence). The CDR3 here is CASSPRTGKAYGYTF. CDR3 in DNA: TGTGCCAGCAGCCCGAGGACAGGGAAGGCTTATGGCTACACCTTC.

The V and J genes are TRBV28 and TRBJ1-2, with 9 bases that match TRBD1. This CDR3 has 15 residues. The germline CDR1 and CDR2 sequences are MDHEN and SYDVKM. J was trimmed by 1 base and V by 7 bases; bases with no gene match: 7. DNA of the CDR3: TGTGCCAGCACCTGGGACAGGGAACTTAACTATGGCTACACCTTC. Translation: CASTWDRELNYGYTF.

This clonotype was detected a few times. This chain connects TRBV5-1 to TRBJ2-5, with no clear D. Trimming removed 1 base from V and 3 bases from J, with 7 bases in between. The CDR3 spans 13 residues. Germline V gives CDR1 SGHRS, CDR2 YFSETQ. The CDR3 sequence is CASSLKGKETQYF. The CDR3 DNA reads as TGCGCCAGCAGCTTGAAGGGAAAAGAGACCCAGTACTTC.

The J gene is TRBJ1-4, the V gene TRBV5-4; unclear D gene. CDR1 is SGHNT, CDR2 YYREEE, per germline (reference sequence). V lost 0 bases, J lost 0 bases, and 15 bases lay in between. This CDR3 spans 18 amino acids. The CDR3 nucleotides are TGTGCCAGCAGCTTGGGTCTTGTGAGGACTGCAACTAATGAAAAACTGTTTTTT. Amino acid sequence: CASSLGLVRTATNEKLFF.

This clonotype was counted between two and nine times. The chain carries TRBV9 and TRBJ2-7, with D tentatively TRBD1 (5 bases). The CDR3 covers 15 residues. CDR1 is SGDLS, CDR2 YYNGEE, per germline. The V gene lost 0 bases and the J gene lost 0 bases, with 10 bases spanning the gap. CDR3 amino acids: CASSVATGHSYEQYF. The CDR3 coding sequence is TGTGCCAGCAGCGTAGCCACAGGACACTCCTACGAGCAGTACTTC.

This clonotype was detected only a few times. The V gene is TRBV20-1, the J gene TRBJ1-6; D remains unclear. This CDR3 has 14 residues. With 3 bases removed from V and 6 bases from J, the gap between germline ends came to 12 bases. From germline, CDR1 is DFQATT and CDR2 SNEGSKA (reference sequence). CDR3 nucleotide sequence: TGCAGTGCTAGTATGGGCAGGCGTAATTCACCCCTCCACTTT. Amino acids: CSASMGRRNSPLHF.

The chain carries TRBV3-1 and TRBJ1-5; D perhaps matches TRBD1 (5 bases). The length of the CDR3 is 15 residues. Trimming took off 0 bases at V and 4 bases at J, with 10 bases between the two ends. CDR1 LGHDT and CDR2 YNNKEL come from the germline V gene (reference sequence). CDR3 sequence (DNA): TGTGCCAGCAGCCAAGAATGGGGGAAGAATCAGCCCCAGCATTTT. Residues: CASSQEWGKNQPQHF.

The rearrangement links TRBV4-1 to TRBJ2-3, with D possibly TRBD1 on 6 matching bases. Germline V gene sequence: CDR1 MGHRA, CDR2 YSYEKL. This CDR3 is built from 14 residues. V was clipped by 4 bases and J by 2 bases, with 10 bases between them. CDR3 sequence reads: CASSRGQFTDTQYF. As DNA, the CDR3 is TGCGCCAGCAGCCGCGGACAGTTCACAGATACGCAGTATTTT.

The chain employs TRBV3-1 and TRBJ1-2; 7 nucleotides match TRBD1. The J segment lost 8 bases and the V segment lost 1 base, leaving 10 bases of the junction unmatched. This CDR3 has 15 residues. Germline CDR1 reads LGHDT; CDR2 reads YNNKEL (reference sequence). Here the CDR3 DNA reads TGTGCCAGCAGCCAAGTCGCCGAGACAGGGTGGGGCTACACCTTC. It yields the protein CASSQVAETGWGYTF.

The CDR3 region has the DNA TGTGCCAGCAGGTTGGGGTACAGGGTCCCTAATGAAAAACTGTTTTTT. Residues: CASRLGYRVPNEKLFF. The rearrangement links TRBV25-1 to TRBJ1-4; tentative D call: TRBD1 (6 bases). The CDR3 is 16 residues long. Deletions cut 6 bases from V and 3 bases from J, with 17 bases between. Germline V gene data show CDR1 as MGHDK and CDR2 as SYGVNS. Based on the CDR3 plus reference TRBV25-1 and TRBJ1-4, the full variable domain is EADIYQTPRYLVIGTGKKITLECSQTMGHDKMYWYQQDPGMELHLIHYSYGVNSTEKGDLSSESTVSRIRTEHFPLTLESARPSHTSQYLCASRLGYRVPNEKLFFGSGTQLSVL.

This clonotype was counted only a few times. The V gene is TRBV6-5, the J gene TRBJ2-2; 11 bases are a match to TRBD2. Germline-derived CDR1 and CDR2 are MNHEY and SVGAGI. J gave up 6 bases and V 1 base, and 4 bases lay outside the gene matches. This CDR3 is built from 16 residues. The CDR3 is CASSYLGTSGSGELFF. CDR3 coding DNA: TGTGCCAGCAGTTACTTAGGGACTAGCGGTTCCGGGGAGCTGTTTTTT.

There are a few counts of this clonotype. The rearrangement links TRBV5-1 to TRBJ2-3, with a tentative D call TRBD2 (5 bases). V lost 4 bases and J lost 1, with 13 bases in between. The germline V gene encodes CDR1 SGHRS and CDR2 YFSETQ. The CDR3 totals 15 residues. The CDR3 sequence: CASSAWGDGTDTQYF. DNA of the CDR3: TGCGCCAGCAGCGCTTGGGGAGACGGCACAGATACGCAGTATTTT.

The chain combines TRBV6-5 with TRBJ1-2, with 10 bases identical to TRBD1. CDR3 length: 16 residues. Losses at the gene ends were 7 bases for V and 5 bases for J; bases not matched to a gene: 13. Germline CDR1 reads MNHEY; CDR2 reads SVGAGI. Here the CDR3 DNA reads TGTGCCAGCAATCCGGGACAGGGGATGATTTTTTATGGCTACACCTTC. It specifies CASNPGQGMIFYGYTF.

The chain recombines TRBV5-6 with TRBJ2-7; tentative D call: TRBD1 (5 bases). This CDR3 has 15 residues. Germline V gene sequence: CDR1 SGHDT, CDR2 YYEEEE. V was shortened by 4 bases and J by 3 bases, with 17 bases between the two germline ends. Here the CDR3 reads CASSLVVSQGYEQYF. CDR3 in DNA: TGTGCCAGCAGCCTCGTTGTCAGTCAGGGCTACGAGCAGTACTTC.

The rearrangement links TRBV18 to TRBJ1-2, with D possibly matching TRBD1 (5 bases). V lost 1 base and J 8 bases, leaving 14 bases between the germline ends. The germline gives CDR1 KGHSH, CDR2 LQKENI. This CDR3 is 14 amino acids long. Here the CDR3 reads CASSPRYGEGGYTF. CDR3 nucleotides: TGTGCCAGCTCACCACGATACGGCGAGGGGGGCTACACCTTC.

This clonotype was counted a few times. V and J are TRBV3-1 and TRBJ2-7; a weak D match, TRBD1 (6 bases). CDR1 is LGHDT, CDR2 YNNKEL, per germline (reference sequence). V was clipped by 6 bases and J by 2 bases, with 14 bases between them. This CDR3 has 14 residues. The CDR3 DNA follows: TGTGCCAGCAGTACCGTCAGGGGCCCCTACGAGCAGTACTTC. Translation: CASSTVRGPYEQYF.

This chain connects TRBV9 to TRBJ1-1; D is perhaps TRBD1 (5 bases). V lost 2 bases, J lost 5 bases, and 16 bases lay in between. Germline CDR1 SGDLS, CDR2 YYNGEE. This CDR3 has 15 amino acids. CDR3 loop: CASSVLPRVRTEAFF. The CDR3 coding sequence is TGTGCCAGCAGCGTCCTCCCCAGGGTACGGACTGAAGCTTTCTTT.

The chain is built from TRBV14 and TRBJ2-1, with TRBD1 matching over 8 bases. CDR1 is SGHDN and CDR2 is FVKESK in the germline V gene. Unmatched junction bases numbered 4, after V lost 3 bases and J lost 0 bases. This CDR3 region has 16 residues. CDR3 protein: CASSQDRASSYNEQFF. The CDR3 bases are TGTGCCAGCAGCCAGGACAGGGCCAGCTCCTACAATGAGCAGTTCTTC. The full variable domain, in which reference TRBV14 and TRBJ2-1 provide the parts outside the CDR3, is EAGVTQFPSHSVIEKGQTVTLRCDPISGHDNLYWYRRVMGKEIKFLLHFVKESKQDESGMPNNRFLAERTGGTYSTLKVQPAELEDSGVYFCASSQDRASSYNEQFFGPGTRLTVL.

The genes are TRBV2 and TRBJ2-5; no firm D call. The J call may not be correct, given that the DNA end is closer to TRBJ2-7. The CDR3 spans 14 residues. Germline V CDR1 and CDR2: SNHLY, FYNNEI. As DNA, the CDR3 is TGTGCCAGCAGTGGAGCCGGAGCAACCTACGAGCAGTACTTC. Translating gives CASSGAGATYEQYF.

The rearrangement joins TRBV20-1 to TRBJ2-3; possible D gene TRBD1, 5 bases. Germline assignment: CDR1 DFQATT and CDR2 SNEGSKA (reference sequence). Trimming took 6 bases from V and 2 from J, leaving 15 bases between them. The CDR3 totals 14 residues. The CDR3 bases are TGCAGTGCCAGTGCGGACACCTACACAGATACGCAGTATTTT. This codes for CSASADTYTDTQYF.

V usage is TRBV29-1 and J usage is TRBJ2-7, with TRBD2 as a possible D gene (6 bases). Trimming stripped 4 bases from V and 3 bases from J, with 22 bases between. The length of the CDR3 is 16 residues. Germline values: CDR1 SQVTM, CDR2 ANQGSEA. The CDR3 region is CSVAQPRDSISYEQYF. The CDR3 DNA reads as TGCAGCGTTGCCCAACCCCGGGACTCCATTAGCTACGAGCAGTACTTC.

This clonotype was recorded many times. This rearrangement joins TRBV4-2 to TRBJ2-1; 9 bases align to TRBD1. V dropped 0 bases and J dropped 1; count of bases not matched to a gene: 4. Germline CDR1 is LGHNA and CDR2 is YNFKEQ. This CDR3 is 17 amino acids long. CDR3 loop: CASSQDSTGGSYNEQFF. The DNA for the CDR3 is TGTGCCAGCAGCCAAGATTCGACAGGGGGTTCCTACAATGAGCAGTTCTTC.